This T cell receptor beta chain comes out of a study of monozygotic twins with inflammatory bowel disease. Following a re-call of the 5' RACE reads, TCRdb has one entry per CDR3 protein and lacks DNA. Its table lists about 300,000 distinct CDR3 sequences. CDR3 length: 12 residues. Germline CDR1 is MNHEY and CDR2 is SVGAGI. The TCR originated in a human donor with ulcerative colitis or Crohn's disease, or a healthy co-twin of an affected twin (not recorded which). Sequenced sample: blood. The genes are TRBV6-5 and TRBJ2-7. CDR3 region: CASRRESYEQYF.